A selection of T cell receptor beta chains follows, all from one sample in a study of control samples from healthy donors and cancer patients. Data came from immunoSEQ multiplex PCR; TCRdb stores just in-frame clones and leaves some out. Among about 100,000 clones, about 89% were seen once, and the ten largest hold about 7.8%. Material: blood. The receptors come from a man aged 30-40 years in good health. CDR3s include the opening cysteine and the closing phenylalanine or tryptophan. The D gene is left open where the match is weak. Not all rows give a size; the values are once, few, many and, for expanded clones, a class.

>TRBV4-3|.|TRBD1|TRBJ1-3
CASSRTGGLGNTIYF
TGCGCCAGCAGCCGAACAGGGGGGTTGGGAAACACCATATATTTT
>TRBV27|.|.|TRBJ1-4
CASSLRGARIVTNEKLFF
TGTGCCAGCAGTTTAAGGGGGGCGCGAATAGTTACTAATGAAAAACTGTTTTTT
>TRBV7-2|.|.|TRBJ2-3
CASSPGTSTDTQYF
TGTGCCAGCAGCCCCGGAACTAGCACAGATACGCAGTATTTT
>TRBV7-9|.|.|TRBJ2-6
CASNSGANVLTF
TGTGCCAGCAACTCTGGGGCCAACGTCCTGACTTTC
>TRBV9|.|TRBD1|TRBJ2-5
CASSETPLGTGRQETQYF
TGTGCCAGCAGCGAGACCCCCCTCGGGACAGGACGCCAAGAGACCCAGTACTTC
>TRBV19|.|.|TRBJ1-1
CASSPQGANTEAFF
TGTGCCAGTAGTCCACAGGGTGCGAACACTGAAGCTTTCTTT
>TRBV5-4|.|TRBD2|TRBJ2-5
CASSKGLAGGLGETQYF
TGTGCCAGCAGCAAGGGACTAGCGGGGGGGTTAGGAGAGACCCAGTACTTC
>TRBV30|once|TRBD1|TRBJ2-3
CAWRDRVTDTQYF
TGTGCCTGGCGGGACAGGGTAACAGATACGCAGTATTTT
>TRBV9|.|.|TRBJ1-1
CASSVAPNTEAFF
TGTGCCAGCAGCGTAGCACCTAACACTGAAGCTTTCTTT
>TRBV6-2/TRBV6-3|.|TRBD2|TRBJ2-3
CASSLGLAGYTDTQYF
TGTGCCAGCAGCCTGGGACTAGCGGGATACACAGATACGCAGTATTTT
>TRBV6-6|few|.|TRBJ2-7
CASSNTRGSSYEQYF
TGTGCCAGCAGCAATACCCGGGGCAGCTCCTACGAGCAGTACTTC
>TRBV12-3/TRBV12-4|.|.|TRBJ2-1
CASSSRVNEQFF
TGTGCCAGCAGCTCCAGGGTTAATGAGCAGTTCTTC
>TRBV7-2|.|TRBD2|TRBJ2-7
CASSLVLAGGQLSYEQYF
TGTGCCAGCAGCTTAGTACTAGCGGGAGGTCAACTTTCCTACGAGCAGTACTTC
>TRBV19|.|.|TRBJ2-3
CASSIEWAAGTDTQYF
TGTGCCAGTAGTATAGAATGGGCGGCAGGCACAGATACGCAGTATTTT
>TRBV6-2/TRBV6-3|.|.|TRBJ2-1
CASSDRLERPYNEQFF
TGTGCCAGCAGTGACAGACTAGAACGTCCCTACAATGAGCAGTTCTTC